A single sample gave rise to the 22 T cell receptor beta chains below, sequenced in a study of blood T cell repertoires in COVID-19. Sequencing was performed with immunoSEQ multiplex PCR; in TCRdb, only in-frame clones are kept and a portion is missing. The sample carries over 70,000 clones, roughly four fifths recorded once. The sample consisted of peripheral blood. The source is a man younger than 40 with COVID-19, enrolled during active disease.

This sequence joins TRBV10-3 and TRBJ1-2; the D is unclear. Between the trimmed V and J ends, which lost 4 bases and 6 bases, there was a span of 21 bases. In germline, CDR1 is ENHRY, CDR2 SYGVKD. The CDR3 is 16 residues long. DNA for the CDR3: TGTGCCATCAGTGGGCGATTGGAAAGCCTCCGGGATGGCTACACCTTC. This encodes CAISGRLESLRDGYTF.

This clone appeared a single time. V gene TRBV5-4 combines with J gene TRBJ2-7; TRBD1 agrees at 8 bases. V lost 6 bases to trimming and J lost 3 bases; unmatched junction nucleotides: 8. The CDR3 covers 14 residues. Germline CDR1 reads SGHNT; CDR2 reads YYREEE (reference sequence). The CDR3 here is CASTMGQANYEQYF. The CDR3 coding sequence is TGTGCCAGCACCATGGGACAGGCAAACTACGAGCAGTACTTC.

The J gene is TRBJ1-1, the V gene TRBV29-1, with D perhaps TRBD1 (5 bases). Trimming removed 6 bases at V and 1 base at J, with 12 bases between. Germline assignment: CDR1 SQVTM and CDR2 ANQGSEA. The CDR3 extends over 13 amino acids. CDR3 in amino acids: CSVAGSENTEAFF. The CDR3 nucleotides are TGCAGCGTGGCAGGGTCGGAGAACACTGAAGCTTTCTTT.

The rearrangement links TRBV11-2 to TRBJ2-5, with 8 bases that match TRBD2. The length of the CDR3 is 15 residues. Germline lookup yields CDR1 SGHAT and CDR2 FQNNGV. V gave up 5 bases and J gave up 5 bases; unmatched junction bases: 10. DNA for the CDR3: TGTGCCAGCAGCGCCAGGTCGGGAGGGTGGGAGACCCAGTACTTC. Protein product: CASSARSGGWETQYF.

The chain is built from TRBV4-1 and TRBJ2-6; no clear D gene. The CDR3 length is 12 residues. Germline loops: CDR1 MGHRA, CDR2 YSYEKL. V was trimmed by 0 bases and J by 11 bases, leaving 5 bases between them. The CDR3 DNA sequence: TGCGCCAGCAGCCAAGATCGGGACGTCCTGACTTTC. Residues: CASSQDRDVLTF.

The chain employs TRBV5-5 and TRBJ2-1, with 7 bases that match TRBD1. The CDR3 consists of 12 residues. J lost 4 bases, V lost 9 bases, and 4 bases had no gene match. Per the germline V gene, CDR1 is SGHKS and CDR2 is YYEKEE (reference sequence). The CDR3 is CATGQFYNEQFF. In DNA form, the CDR3 reads TGTGCCACGGGACAGTTTTACAATGAGCAGTTCTTC.

The chain links TRBV6-5 to TRBJ1-1; D unresolved. Germline values: CDR1 MNHEY, CDR2 SVGAGI. The ends were cut back, 5 bases at V and 2 bases at J, with 12 bases in the middle. The CDR3 has 14 residues. The CDR3 nucleotides are TGTGCCAGCAGTCCCCCGGCAGGCAACACTGAAGCTTTCTTT. This gives the protein CASSPPAGNTEAFF.

The CDR3 is CASKPDRGGSEKLFF. CDR3 sequence (DNA): TGTGCCAGCAAACCTGACAGGGGAGGGAGTGAAAAACTGTTTTTT. The chain carries TRBV2 and TRBJ1-4, with 8 bases matching TRBD1. The J segment lost 7 bases and the V segment lost 7 bases, leaving 11 bases of the junction unmatched. Germline-derived CDR1 and CDR2 are SNHLY and FYNNEI. This CDR3 contains 15 residues.

The chain links TRBV19 to TRBJ2-7; D might be TRBD1 (6 bases). The V end was cut by 5 bases, the J end by 1 base, with 15 bases between. The CDR3 loop spans 15 amino acids. In germline, CDR1 is LNHDA, CDR2 SQIVND (reference sequence). The CDR3 sequence is CASSPQIQGSYEQYF. The CDR3 region has the DNA TGTGCCAGTAGTCCCCAAATACAGGGATCCTACGAGCAGTACTTC.

This sequence joins TRBV7-2 and TRBJ2-1, with 9 bases matching TRBD2. The V segment lost 5 bases and the J segment 3 bases; nucleotides outside the gene matches: 5. The germline V gene encodes CDR1 SGHTA and CDR2 FQGNSA. This CDR3 is 15 amino acids long. The chain's CDR3 is CASSPPSGNYNEQFF. The DNA of the CDR3 is TGTGCCAGCAGCCCCCCTAGCGGGAACTACAATGAGCAGTTCTTC. The complete variable domain, with remaining parts taken from reference TRBV7-2 and TRBJ2-1, reads GAGVSQSPSNKVTEKGKDVELRCDPISGHTALYWYRQSLGQGLEFLIYFQGNSAPDKSGLPSDRFSAERTGGSVSTLTIQRTQQEDSAVYLCASSPPSGNYNEQFFGPGTRLTVL.

The chain couples TRBV24-1 to TRBJ2-3; tentatively, D is TRBD2 (6 bases). The germline V and J ends were trimmed by 0 bases and 5 bases, with 14 bases remaining between them. This CDR3 contains 16 residues. The germline CDR1 and CDR2 sequences are KGHDR and SFDVKD. The CDR3 reads CATSDLQYGGEDTQYF. The DNA of the CDR3 is TGTGCCACCAGTGATTTGCAGTACGGGGGAGAAGATACGCAGTATTTT.

This chain links TRBV7-2 with TRBJ2-3, with D unclear. Looked up from germline, CDR1 is SGHTA and CDR2 is FQGNSA. The CDR3 is made up of 14 amino acids. V was shortened by 4 bases and J by 4 bases, with 12 bases between the two germline ends. The CDR3 spells CASSSSAEPDTQYF. The CDR3 DNA sequence: TGTGCCAGCAGCTCATCGGCGGAACCAGATACGCAGTATTTT.

The sample holds a few counts of this clone. The CDR3 bases are TGTGCCAGCAGTTTTTTCCATTCCTACGAGCAGTACTTC. The encoded protein is CASSFFHSYEQYF. The rearrangement uses TRBV28 and TRBJ2-7; D unclear. Trimming removed 3 bases from V and 1 base from J, with 7 bases in between. The CDR3 has 13 amino acids. Germline V gene lookup returns CDR1 MDHEN and CDR2 SYDVKM.

The chain carries TRBV25-1 and TRBJ2-1, with a possible D match to TRBD1 (7 bases). Germline CDR1 is MGHDK and CDR2 is SYGVNS. The CDR3 runs to 13 residues. Deletions cut 4 bases from V and 6 bases from J, with 10 bases between. In nucleotides, the CDR3 is TGTGCCAGCAGTGGGAGGGGGCGCAATGAGCAGTTCTTC. It specifies CASSGRGRNEQFF. Full variable domain (rest looked up from reference TRBV25-1 and TRBJ2-1): EADIYQTPRYLVIGTGKKITLECSQTMGHDKMYWYQQDPGMELHLIHYSYGVNSTEKGDLSSESTVSRIRTEHFPLTLESARPSHTSQYLCASSGRGRNEQFFGPGTRLTVL.

This clone was observed a handful of times. The chain links TRBV28 to TRBJ2-7, with D possibly matching TRBD2 (6 bases). V lost 6 bases, J lost 0 bases, and 18 bases lay in between. Germline V gives CDR1 MDHEN, CDR2 SYDVKM. The CDR3 totals 16 residues. CDR3 region: CASRRLRDSSSYEQYF. The CDR3 DNA reads as TGTGCCAGCAGGAGACTCCGGGACTCCAGCTCCTACGAGCAGTACTTC. The whole variable domain, remainder taken from reference TRBV28 and TRBJ2-7, is DVKVTQSSRYLVKRTGEKVFLECVQDMDHENMFWYRQDPGLGLRLIYFSYDVKMKEKGDIPEGYSVSREKKERFSLILESASTNQTSMYLCASRRLRDSSSYEQYFGPGTRLTVT.

This chain joins TRBV18 and TRBJ1-3; TRBD1 is a possible D gene (5 bases). Germline V gene lookup returns CDR1 KGHSH and CDR2 LQKENI. CDR3 size: 18 residues. Trimming removed 5 bases at V and 2 bases at J, with 22 bases between. CDR3 nucleotides: TGTGCCAGCTCATCGACCCCTCAGGGATTTGGGGCTGGAAACACCATATATTTT. Protein sequence: CASSSTPQGFGAGNTIYF.

This chain joins TRBV10-3 and TRBJ1-2, with a tentative D call TRBD1 (5 bases). V was cut by 2 bases and J by 8 bases, with 9 bases left in between. The germline CDR1 and CDR2 sequences are ENHRY and SYGVKD. The CDR3 has 12 residues. CDR3 DNA: TGTGCCATCAGTGAGATGACAGTCGGCTACACCTTC. Translation: CAISEMTVGYTF.

The chain couples TRBV29-1 to TRBJ1-2, with D possibly TRBD1 on 6 matching bases. The CDR3 length is 11 residues. V was shortened by 2 bases and J by 10 bases, with 11 bases between the two germline ends. CDR1 and CDR2 (germline): SQVTM, ANQGSEA. This chain's CDR3 is CSVERQDDYTF. CDR3 coding DNA: TGCAGCGTTGAACGACAGGATGACTACACCTTC. Drawing the rest from reference TRBV29-1 and TRBJ1-2, the complete variable domain is SAVISQKPSRDICQRGTSLTIQCQVDSQVTMMFWYRQQPGQSLTLIATANQGSEATYESGFVIDKFPISRPNLTFSTLTVSNMSPEDSSIYLCSVERQDDYTFGSGTRLTVV.

The gene calls are TRBV27 and TRBJ2-7; maybe TRBD1 (6 bases). Germline CDR1 and CDR2: MNHEY and SMNVEV (reference sequence). The CDR3 loop spans 13 amino acids. V was clipped by 3 bases and J by 3 bases, with 9 bases between them. CDR3 sequence: CASSFTGHYEQYF. The CDR3 DNA is TGTGCCAGCAGTTTTACGGGACACTACGAGCAGTACTTC.

The J gene is TRBJ2-6, the V gene TRBV7-8, with 7 bases fitting TRBD1. Per germline, CDR1 SGHVS and CDR2 FQNEAQ. Unmatched junction bases numbered 2, after V lost 4 bases and J lost 2 bases. The CDR3 has 15 amino acids. The CDR3 DNA is TGTGCCAGCAGCTCCCAGGGGGCTGGGGCCAACGTCCTGACTTTC. This gives the protein CASSSQGAGANVLTF.

J is TRBJ1-4 and V is TRBV18, with D hard to call. Germline-derived CDR1 and CDR2 are KGHSH and LQKENI. The length of the CDR3 is 13 residues. The V end was cut by 6 bases, the J end by 7 bases, with 12 bases between. Here the CDR3 reads CASSPGRGEKLFF. In DNA, the CDR3 is TGTGCCAGCTCCCCCGGGCGGGGTGAAAAACTGTTTTTT.

The chain employs TRBV5-4 and TRBJ2-1, with 12 bases aligning to TRBD2. The CDR3 covers 17 residues. CDR1 SGHNT and CDR2 YYREEE come from the germline V gene (reference sequence). V was pared by 3 bases and J by 0 bases, with 4 bases of the junction left unmatched. CDR3 sequence: CASSSLAGGGSYNEQFF. The CDR3 DNA follows: TGTGCCAGCAGCTCTCTAGCGGGAGGGGGCTCCTACAATGAGCAGTTCTTC.